Given below is one TCR beta chain in context. V dropped 0 bases and J dropped 2 bases, with 8 bases sitting between them. Germline V CDR1 and CDR2: SGHRS, YFSETQ. This CDR3 is built from 14 residues. This entry comes from a study of cytomegalovirus exposure and HLA in healthy donors. PCR was performed using 60 Vbeta and 13 Jbeta primers. In the authors' workflow: The authors later counted 75 million to 90 million unique TCR beta chains, 8.5 million to 13 million of them shared. Measured with immunoSEQ multiplex PCR; TCRdb has only the in-frame clones, and not every one. For V, J and clone size, that table is used; D and trimming come from the DNA. Of some 200,000 clones listed, 82% are singletons.

Sequenced material: PBMCs. The rearrangement links TRBV5-1 to TRBJ2-5; no definite D call. The receptor's source is a woman in her forties in good health and CMV-seronegative. CDR3 sequence reads: CASSLVYGQETQYF. The CDR3 nucleotides are TGCGCCAGCAGCTTGGTTTACGGGCAAGAGACCCAGTACTTC.